This entry describes one TCR beta chain. This sample stems from a study of control samples from healthy donors and cancer patients. The CDR3 loop spans 13 amino acids. V lost 4 bases and J lost 7; bases outside the gene matches: 5. In germline, CDR1 is SGHNT, CDR2 YYREEE (reference sequence). The method was immunoSEQ multiplex PCR; TCRdb's version includes in-frame clones alone and lacks a portion of them. The sample lists roughly 93,000 clones, 85% to 90% seen once, with about 10% in the top ten. Source material: PBMCs. This TCR was sampled from a woman aged 45-65 years with colorectal cancer. The chain has TRBV5-4 and TRBJ2-1, with 7 bases fitting TRBD1. In nucleotides, the CDR3 is TGTGCCAGCAGCACGGACAGGCAGAATGAGCAGTTCTTC. Residues: CASSTDRQNEQFF.